These T cell receptor beta chains were read from a single sample in a study of siplizumab effects on memory and regulatory T cells. Assay: immunoSEQ multiplex PCR; the TCRdb copy retains only in-frame clones and omits some. In the table there are about 50,000 clones, about 98% of which are singletons. Source material: naive CD8+ T cells sorted from blood. Receptors originate from a human donor in good health. Each CDR3 is given with its conserved first and last residue.

v_call: TRBV28; cdr3_aa: CASSLGREGNEQFF
v_call: TRBV2; cdr3_aa: CASSGLAGEQYF
v_call: TRBV13; cdr3_aa: CASSLGTGPGYTF
v_call: TRBV2; cdr3_aa: CASGTSGRFSPHEQYF
v_call: TRBV7-9; cdr3_aa: CASSLAYDTQYF
v_call: TRBV25-1; cdr3_aa: CASEWGNQPQHF
v_call: TRBV2; cdr3_aa: CASSGQGAGQPQHF
v_call: TRBV12-5; cdr3_aa: CASGPGLAGALSYNEQFF
v_call: TRBV11-3; cdr3_aa: CASSLVGSARSGYTF
v_call: TRBV27; cdr3_aa: CASSFGGGSTDTQYF